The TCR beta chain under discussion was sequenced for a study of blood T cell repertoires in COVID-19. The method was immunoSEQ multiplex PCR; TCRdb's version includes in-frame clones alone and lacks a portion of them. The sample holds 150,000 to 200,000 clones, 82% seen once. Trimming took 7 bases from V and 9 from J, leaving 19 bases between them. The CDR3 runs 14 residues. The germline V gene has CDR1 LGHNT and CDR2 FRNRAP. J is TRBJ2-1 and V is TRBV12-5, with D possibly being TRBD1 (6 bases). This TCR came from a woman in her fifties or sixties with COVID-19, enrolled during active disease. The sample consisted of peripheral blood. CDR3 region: CASVLQGKSGEQFF. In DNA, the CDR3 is TGTGCTAGTGTCCTACAGGGAAAGTCCGGTGAGCAGTTCTTC.